This passage covers 20 T cell receptor beta chains from one sample sequenced in a study of CD8+CD57+ T cells in acquired aplastic anemia. Only patients with CD8+CD57+ cell expansion on flow cytometry were chosen for sequencing. CDR3 and TCR beta VDJ profiling relied on a genomic DNA template. TCRdb independently ran MiXCR on the reads; one entry per CDR3 protein. The sample records about 200,000 distinct CDR3 sequences, more than 55% being singletons. The sequenced material came from sorted CD4+, CD8+, or CD8+CD57+ T cells (not recorded which) from PBMCs. These receptors all stem from a human donor with aplastic anemia.

This clonotype has a handful of counts. The rearrangement links TRBV25-1 to TRBJ2-7, with TRBD2 matching 11 bases. The CDR3 is made up of 14 amino acids. Per the germline V gene, CDR1 is MGHDK and CDR2 is SYGVNS. The V and J ends lost 6 bases and 5 bases, in that order; junction bases with no gene match: 6. The CDR3 DNA reads as TGTGCCAGCAGCCTTAGCGGGAGGGCCGACGAGCAGTACTTC. Translated: CASSLSGRADEQYF.

The chain is built from TRBV7-6 and TRBJ2-1; D uncertain. The germline V gene has CDR1 SGHVS and CDR2 FNYEAQ. The CDR3 runs to 15 residues. V was shortened by 4 bases and J by 4 bases, with 14 bases between the two germline ends. The CDR3 nucleotides read TGTGCCAGCAGCTCCTTCGTTCAGCCTTACAATGAGCAGTTCTTC. Its translation: CASSSFVQPYNEQFF.

The V gene is TRBV10-3, the J gene TRBJ1-1; no clear D gene. Per the germline V gene, CDR1 is ENHRY and CDR2 is SYGVKD. The CDR3 is made up of 15 amino acids. The V end lost 8 bases, the J end lost 2 bases, and 18 bases lay between the germline ends. The CDR3: CAIENTREPNTEAFF. CDR3 nucleotides: TGTGCCATCGAAAACACCCGTGAACCAAACACTGAAGCTTTCTTT.

This chain joins TRBV2 and TRBJ1-1, with D maybe TRBD1 (6 bases). The V end lost 10 bases, the J end lost 3 bases, and 18 bases lay between the germline ends. The CDR3 consists of 14 residues. Germline V lookup: CDR1 SNHLY, CDR2 FYNNEI. The CDR3 DNA sequence: TGTGCCACCCGGAGGGGGGGGCCCGACACTGAAGCTTTCTTT. Translating it yields CATRRGGPDTEAFF. The full variable domain, in which reference TRBV2 and TRBJ1-1 provide the parts outside the CDR3, is EPEVTQTPSHQVTQMGQEVILRCVPISNHLYFYWYRQILGQKVEFLVSFYNNEISEKSEIFDDQFSVERPDGSNFTLKIRSTKLEDSAMYFCATRRGGPDTEAFFGQGTRLTVV.

The sample holds one count of this clonotype. The genes are TRBV24-1 and TRBJ2-1; D is unclear. The V gene's germline CDR1 is KGHDR and CDR2 SFDVKD. The CDR3 runs to 11 residues. The ends were cut back, 5 bases at V and 13 bases at J, with 11 bases in the middle. DNA of the CDR3: TGTGCCACCAGTGGAGGCAGGAACCAGTTCTTC. Encoded protein: CATSGGRNQFF.

The rearrangement uses TRBV6-4 and TRBJ2-3, with 9 bases identical to TRBD1. The trim removed 6 bases at V and 4 bases at J, leaving 5 bases unmatched. From germline, CDR1 is MRHNA and CDR2 SNTAGT. The CDR3 covers 14 residues. The CDR3 DNA reads as TGTGCCAGCAGCAAGGACAGGGGTTCAGATACGCAGTATTTT. Translating it yields CASSKDRGSDTQYF.

This chain links TRBV9 with TRBJ2-1, with a possible D match to TRBD2 (5 bases). Germline CDR1 reads SGDLS; CDR2 reads YYNGEE. Trimming removed 4 bases at V and 8 bases at J, with 10 bases between. There are 12 residues in the CDR3. CDR3 protein: CASSPVGDEQFF. The CDR3 DNA sequence: TGTGCCAGCAGCCCCGTGGGAGATGAGCAGTTCTTC.

With respect to this clonotype: This CDR3 is missing its conserved last phenylalanine or tryptophan, likely due to a read error. The chain uses TRBV7-9 and TRBJ2-3, with D possibly TRBD2 on 6 matching bases. The CDR3 is made up of 17 amino acids. The germline gives CDR1 SEHNR, CDR2 FQNEAQ (reference sequence). The CDR3 reads CARSSGGAKPYTATQYL. In DNA, the CDR3 is TGTGCCAGAAGCTCGGGCGGGGCCAAGCCGTACACAGCTACGCAGTATCTT.

The V call is TRBV2, the J call TRBJ2-1; 10 bases map to TRBD2. CDR1 is SNHLY, CDR2 FYNNEI, per germline. V dropped 7 bases and J dropped 5; count of bases not matched to a gene: 11. The CDR3 runs 16 residues. DNA of the CDR3: TGTGCCAGCAACCACGGCTGGACTAGCGGTAACAATGAGCAGTTCTTC. It specifies CASNHGWTSGNNEQFF. Together with reference TRBV2 and TRBJ2-1, the CDR3 gives the full variable domain: EPEVTQTPSHQVTQMGQEVILRCVPISNHLYFYWYRQILGQKVEFLVSFYNNEISEKSEIFDDQFSVERPDGSNFTLKIRSTKLEDSAMYFCASNHGWTSGNNEQFFGPGTRLTVL.

The CDR3, as DNA: TGTGCCACCAGCCACACACAAGACAGGGACCTTAATCAGCCCCAGCATTTT. Its translation is CATSHTQDRDLNQPQHF. J is TRBJ1-5 and V is TRBV15; 7 positions match TRBD1. The V segment lost 5 bases and the J segment 4 bases; nucleotides outside the gene matches: 14. This CDR3 region has 17 residues. The germline V gene encodes CDR1 LNHNV and CDR2 YYDKDF (reference sequence).

The V and J genes are TRBV5-1 and TRBJ1-2; D gene ambiguous. Germline loops: CDR1 SGHRS, CDR2 YFSETQ. Trimming removed 4 bases at V and 5 bases at J, with 12 bases between. The CDR3 consists of 13 residues. The CDR3 coding sequence is TGCGCCAGCAGCGGAACCGGGCGTTATGGCTACACCTTC. Amino acid sequence: CASSGTGRYGYTF. Full variable domain (outside the CDR3, taken from reference TRBV5-1 and TRBJ1-2): KAGVTQTPRYLIKTRGQQVTLSCSPISGHRSVSWYQQTPGQGLQFLFEYFSETQRNKGNFPGRFSGRQFSNSRSEMNVSTLELGDSALYLCASSGTGRYGYTFGSGTRLTVV.

This chain connects TRBV7-3 to TRBJ2-7; TRBD1 is a possible D gene (6 bases). Germline CDR1 reads SGHTA; CDR2 reads FQGTGA. V lost 5 bases to trimming and J lost 5 bases, with 19 bases between them. CDR3 length: 15 residues. The CDR3 DNA reads TGTGCCAGCAGCCCCTTTTCGTATGGGGGCCACGAGCAGTACTTC. Translated: CASSPFSYGGHEQYF.

This sequence joins TRBV5-1 and TRBJ2-2; tentatively, D is TRBD1 (6 bases). Germline lookup yields CDR1 SGHRS and CDR2 YFSETQ. The CDR3 runs 15 residues. Trimming left V 6 bases short and J 1 base short, with 13 bases between. The CDR3 region has the DNA TGCGCCAGCATGTCGGGGACACTGAACACCGGGGAGCTGTTTTTT. It encodes CASMSGTLNTGELFF.

This clonotype was seen just once. The gene calls are TRBV7-9 and TRBJ2-7, with D unclear. This CDR3 is built from 14 residues. Trimming removed 2 bases at V and 5 bases at J, with 13 bases between. CDR1 is SEHNR, CDR2 FQNEAQ, per germline (reference sequence). The CDR3 protein is CASSLRQVRDEQYF. Written as DNA, the CDR3 is TGTGCCAGCAGCTTAAGGCAAGTTCGCGACGAGCAGTACTTC.

The CDR3 protein is CSAWTSDRGGYGYTF. The CDR3 DNA reads as TGCAGTGCGTGGACCAGTGATCGGGGCGGCTATGGCTACACCTTC. V is TRBV20-1 and J is TRBJ1-2; TRBD1 might be the D (5 bases). The CDR3 has 15 residues. The germline V gene has CDR1 DFQATT and CDR2 SNEGSKA (reference sequence). V was cut by 6 bases and J by 4 bases, with 21 bases left in between.

This sequence joins TRBV12-3 or TRBV12-4 and TRBJ2-6; 11 bases are shared with TRBD2. The CDR3 length is 17 residues. V shed 7 bases, J shed 4 bases, and the junction held 9 bases outside the gene matches. Here the CDR3 reads CASNIAGGNTGANVLTF. The CDR3 DNA is TGTGCCAGCAACATAGCGGGGGGGAACACCGGGGCCAACGTCCTGACTTTC.

The J gene is TRBJ1-2, the V gene TRBV7-3, with 7 bases identical to TRBD1. The CDR3 sequence is 14 residues long. Germline V gives CDR1 SGHTA, CDR2 FQGTGA. After removal of 5 bases from V and 7 bases from J, the junction contained 10 bases not matched to a gene. CDR3: CASSPVAGGLGYTF. CDR3 nucleotides: TGTGCCAGCAGCCCGGTGGCAGGGGGTCTTGGCTACACCTTC.

The CDR3 bases are TGTGCCAGCAGGAGGGGGACAAACACCATATATTTT. Translated: CASRRGTNTIYF. The chain recombines TRBV2 with TRBJ1-3; tentatively, D is TRBD1 (6 bases). CDR3 size: 12 residues. V was trimmed by 6 bases and J by 6 bases, leaving 9 bases between them. Germline V CDR1 and CDR2: SNHLY, FYNNEI.

The chain recombines TRBV14 with TRBJ2-7; a weak D match, TRBD2 (5 bases). Per germline, CDR1 SGHDN and CDR2 FVKESK. The length of the CDR3 is 16 residues. V gave up 0 bases and J gave up 0 bases, with 12 bases separating them. CDR3 protein: CASSQEWRLPSYEQYF. CDR3 bases: TGTGCCAGCAGCCAAGAATGGAGGTTACCCTCCTACGAGCAGTACTTC. Full variable domain (remainder filled in from reference TRBV14 and TRBJ2-7): EAGVTQFPSHSVIEKGQTVTLRCDPISGHDNLYWYRRVMGKEIKFLLHFVKESKQDESGMPNNRFLAERTGGTYSTLKVQPAELEDSGVYFCASSQEWRLPSYEQYFGPGTRLTVT.

This clonotype was seen ten or more times. The V call is TRBV6-4, the J call TRBJ2-2, with no clear D. The CDR3 sequence is 14 residues long. Trimming pared 4 bases from V and 5 bases from J, leaving 11 bases between. Germline-derived CDR1 and CDR2 are MRHNA and SNTAGT. CDR3 region: CASSVSLGTGELFF. CDR3 nucleotides: TGTGCCAGCAGTGTTTCCCTAGGGACCGGGGAGCTGTTTTTT.